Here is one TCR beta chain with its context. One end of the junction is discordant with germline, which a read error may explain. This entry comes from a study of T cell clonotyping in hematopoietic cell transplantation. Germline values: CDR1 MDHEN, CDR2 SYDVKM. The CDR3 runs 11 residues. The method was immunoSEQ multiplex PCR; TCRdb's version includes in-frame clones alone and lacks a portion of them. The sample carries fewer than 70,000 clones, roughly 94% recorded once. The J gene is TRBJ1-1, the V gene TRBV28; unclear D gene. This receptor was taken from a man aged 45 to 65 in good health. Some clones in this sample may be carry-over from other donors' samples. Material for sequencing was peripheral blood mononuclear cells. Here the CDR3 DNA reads TGCACTACAACAGAGAACACTGAAGCTTTCTTT. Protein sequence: CTTTENTEAFF.